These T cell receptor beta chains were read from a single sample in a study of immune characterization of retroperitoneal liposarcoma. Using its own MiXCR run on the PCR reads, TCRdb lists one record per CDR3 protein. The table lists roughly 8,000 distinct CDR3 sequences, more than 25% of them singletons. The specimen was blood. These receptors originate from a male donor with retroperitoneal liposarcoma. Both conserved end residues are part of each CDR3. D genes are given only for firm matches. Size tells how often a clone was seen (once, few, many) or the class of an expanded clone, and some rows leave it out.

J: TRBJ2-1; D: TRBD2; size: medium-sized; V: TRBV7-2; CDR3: CASSRRTSGPNNEQFF; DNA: TGTGCCAGCAGCCGTCGGACTAGCGGTCCTAACAATGAGCAGTTCTTC
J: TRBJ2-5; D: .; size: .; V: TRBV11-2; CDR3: CASSLLQGNEQYF; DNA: TGTGCCAGCAGCTTATTACAGGGCAATGAGCAGTACTTC
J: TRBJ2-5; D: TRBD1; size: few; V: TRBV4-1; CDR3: CASSQPGQGKGLGETQYF; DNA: TGCGCCAGCAGCCAACCGGGACAGGGGAAGGGATTGGGAGAGACCCAGTACTTC
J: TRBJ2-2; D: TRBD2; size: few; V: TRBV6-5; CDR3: CASWTRATGELFF; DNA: TGTGCCAGCTGGACTAGAGCGACCGGGGAGCTGTTTTTT
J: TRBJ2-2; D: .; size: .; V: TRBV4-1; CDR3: CASSRTPVPDSTGELFF; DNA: TGCGCCAGCAGTAGGACACCGGTACCGGATAGCACCGGGGAGCTGTTTTTT
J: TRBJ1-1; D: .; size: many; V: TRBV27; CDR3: CASSFGGGNTEAFF; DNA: TGTGCCAGCAGTTTTGGGGGGGGAAACACTGAAGCTTTCTTT
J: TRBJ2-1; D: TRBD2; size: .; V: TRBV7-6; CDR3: CASSFGLVHNERFF; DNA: TGTGCCAGCAGCTTCGGACTAGTCCACAATGAGCGGTTCTTC
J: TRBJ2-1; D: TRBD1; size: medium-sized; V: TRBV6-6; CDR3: CASSSRQGADEQFF; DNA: TGTGCCAGCAGTTCCCGACAGGGGGCGGATGAGCAGTTCTTC
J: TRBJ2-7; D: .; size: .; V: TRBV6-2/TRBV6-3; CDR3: CASSQGYEAAEQYF; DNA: TGTGCCAGCAGTCAGGGGTACGAGGCTGCCGAGCAGTACTTC
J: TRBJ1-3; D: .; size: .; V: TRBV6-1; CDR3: CASSPTFLSGNTIYF; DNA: TGTGCCAGCAGTCCGACATTCCTCTCTGGAAACACCATATATTTT
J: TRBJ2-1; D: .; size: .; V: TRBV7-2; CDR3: CASSLGQTSYNEQFF; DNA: TGTGCCAGCAGCTTAGGGCAGACATCCTACAATGAGCAGTTCTTC
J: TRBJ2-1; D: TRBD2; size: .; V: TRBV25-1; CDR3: CASSDSSPRTSGYNEQFF; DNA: TGTGCCAGCAGTGATTCCTCTCCTCGGACTAGCGGATACAATGAGCAGTTCTTC
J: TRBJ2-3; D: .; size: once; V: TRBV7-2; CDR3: CASSLQGSDTQYF; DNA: TGTGCCAGTTCCCTCCAAGGCTCAGATACGCAGTATTTT
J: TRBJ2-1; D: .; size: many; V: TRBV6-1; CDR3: CASNHPGEIAYNEQFF; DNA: TGTGCCAGCAACCATCCCGGGGAGATCGCCTACAATGAGCAGTTCTTC